The 20 T cell receptor beta chains given below trace back to one sample, sequenced in a study of blood T cells in healthy people across ages. A second roughly 6 to 12 cycle PCR used barcoded and J-beta primers. MiXCR, applied by TCRdb to the 5' RACE reads, yields one record per CDR3 protein. The table has around 400,000 distinct CDR3 sequences, roughly half seen once. Sequencing was performed on blood. These receptor sequences come from a man aged 60-69 years in good health.

This chain connects TRBV20-1 to TRBJ1-1; no reliable D call. V lost 5 bases and J lost 2, with 12 bases in between. Germline V gene sequence: CDR1 DFQATT, CDR2 SNEGSKA (reference sequence). The CDR3 loop spans 13 amino acids. In DNA, the CDR3 is TGCAGTGCTCCTGCCTCGGTCAACACTGAAGCTTTCTTT. Translation gives CSAPASVNTEAFF.

This sequence joins TRBV12-3 or TRBV12-4 and TRBJ2-1; D uncertain. V lost 6 bases and J lost 5, with 8 bases in between. The CDR3 extends over 12 amino acids. In DNA, the CDR3 is TGTGCCAGCAGAGCAGAGAACAATGAGCAGTTCTTC. Protein product: CASRAENNEQFF.

CDR3 in amino acids: CASSPRLDSYNEQFF. CDR3 nucleotides: TGTGCCAGCTCACCACGGCTGGATTCCTACAATGAGCAGTTCTTC. V is TRBV18 and J is TRBJ2-1; unclear D gene. Germline CDR1 and CDR2: KGHSH and LQKENI. Trimming shortened V by 1 base and J by 1 base, and 8 bases separated the two germline ends. The CDR3 runs to 15 residues.

This chain uses TRBV4-2 with TRBJ2-5; D possibly uses TRBD1 or TRBD2 (6 bases each). V lost 1 base and J 4 bases, leaving 13 bases between the germline ends. The length of the CDR3 is 15 residues. Germline V gives CDR1 LGHNA, CDR2 YNFKEQ. CDR3 amino acids: CASSQAGGLGETQYF. The CDR3 bases are TGTGCCAGCAGCCAAGCCGGGGGCCTGGGAGAGACCCAGTACTTC.

The rearrangement links TRBV20-1 to TRBJ2-7; TRBD2 matches 8 bases. Losses at the gene ends were 3 bases for V and 5 bases for J; bases not matched to a gene: 6. The germline V gene encodes CDR1 DFQATT and CDR2 SNEGSKA (reference sequence). The CDR3 totals 13 residues. Here the CDR3 DNA reads TGCAGTGCTAGTCGGGGGGGGAACCACGAGCAGTACTTC. Translation: CSASRGGNHEQYF.

For the CDR3, the DNA is TGCAGTGCTAGACGTAGCGGGAGGGACACAGATACGCAGTATTTT. This codes for CSARRSGRDTDTQYF. The V gene is TRBV20-1, the J gene TRBJ2-3, with TRBD2 matching over 11 bases. Germline V gives CDR1 DFQATT, CDR2 SNEGSKA (reference sequence). V was pared by 2 bases and J by 2 bases, with 3 bases of the junction left unmatched. The CDR3 extends over 15 amino acids.

The gene calls are TRBV20-1 and TRBJ2-5; TRBD1 might be the D (5 bases). The germline V gene has CDR1 DFQATT and CDR2 SNEGSKA (reference sequence). This CDR3 spans 13 amino acids. Trimming took 3 bases from V and 4 from J, leaving 12 bases between them. The CDR3 is CSARPKGAETQYF. As DNA, the CDR3 is TGCAGTGCTAGGCCCAAAGGGGCAGAGACCCAGTACTTC.

This clonotype has only a few counts. The chain uses TRBV29-1 and TRBJ2-1; no firm D call. The CDR3 sequence is 13 residues long. CDR1 SQVTM and CDR2 ANQGSEA come from the germline V gene. The V gene lost 5 bases and the J gene lost 13 bases, with 21 bases spanning the gap. Written as DNA, the CDR3 is TGCAGCGTTTCACAATCGTACCAAGAGACCCAGTTCTTC. The encoded protein is CSVSQSYQETQFF.

This chain uses TRBV9 with TRBJ2-7; D may be TRBD1 (6 bases). There are 16 residues in the CDR3. The V end was cut by 0 bases, the J end by 7 bases, with 20 bases between. Per the germline V gene, CDR1 is SGDLS and CDR2 is YYNGEE. Here the CDR3 reads CASSVATGSLHNEQYF. CDR3 DNA: TGTGCCAGCAGCGTAGCTACAGGGTCCCTACACAATGAGCAGTACTTC. Full variable domain (rest looked up from reference TRBV9 and TRBJ2-7): DSGVTQTPKHLITATGQRVTLRCSPRSGDLSVYWYQQSLDQGLQFLIQYYNGEERAKGNILERFSAQQFPDLHSELNLSSLELGDSALYFCASSVATGSLHNEQYFGPGTRLTVT.

This clonotype was counted a few times. This chain links TRBV11-1 with TRBJ1-1, with D perhaps matching TRBD1 (6 bases). V lost 5 bases to trimming and J lost 4 bases, with 14 bases between them. Germline values: CDR1 SGHAT, CDR2 FQDESV (reference sequence). CDR3 length equals 14 residues. The CDR3 DNA sequence: TGTGCCAGCAGCCCTGCAGGGGTAGGCACTGAAGCTTTCTTT. Amino acid sequence: CASSPAGVGTEAFF.

The chain links TRBV7-2 to TRBJ2-3, with 8 positions matching TRBD2. V shed 1 base and J 2 bases; nucleotides not matched to a gene: 2. There are 15 residues in the CDR3. In germline, CDR1 is SGHTA, CDR2 FQGNSA. CDR3 protein: CASSLVSGATDTQYF. DNA of the CDR3: TGTGCCAGCAGCTTAGTTAGCGGGGCCACAGATACGCAGTATTTT.

Note on this clonotype: A much larger clone lies one base from this, so it may be a read error. The CDR3 DNA reads TGCGCCGGCAGCCTGCAAGGCACAGATACGCAGTATTTT. This codes for CAGSLQGTDTQYF. The rearrangement uses TRBV10-2 and TRBJ2-3, with D unresolved. This CDR3 has 13 amino acids. Germline V gene data show CDR1 as WSHSY and CDR2 as SAAADI.

The gene calls are TRBV20-1 and TRBJ2-7, with D tentatively TRBD1 (6 bases). Trimming stripped 7 bases from V and 3 bases from J, with 16 bases between. The germline V gene encodes CDR1 DFQATT and CDR2 SNEGSKA (reference sequence). This CDR3 contains 13 residues. The CDR3 nucleotides read TGCAGTGGCTCGCCACAGGGAAGCTACGAGCAGTACTTC. This encodes CSGSPQGSYEQYF.

The chain links TRBV4-3 to TRBJ2-7; 9 bases align to TRBD2. The CDR3 is 16 amino acids. V gave up 4 bases and J gave up 2 bases; unmatched junction bases: 9. Per germline, CDR1 LGHNA and CDR2 YSLEER. This CDR3 reads CASSRNAGLAAYEQYF. In DNA, the CDR3 is TGCGCCAGCAGCCGAAACGCGGGACTAGCAGCCTACGAGCAGTACTTC.

The genes are TRBV27 and TRBJ2-7; TRBD1 is a possible D gene (6 bases). The CDR3 is made up of 15 amino acids. Germline loops: CDR1 MNHEY, CDR2 SMNVEV (reference sequence). Trimming took 4 bases from V and 4 from J, leaving 17 bases between them. The CDR3 loop reads CASSSDRSIYYEQYF. The CDR3 DNA follows: TGTGCCAGCAGTTCGGACAGATCTATCTATTACGAGCAGTACTTC.

This clonotype was seen more than once but under ten times. The CDR3 nucleotides are TGTGCCAGCAGCTCCGGACAGGATTACTACTATGGCTACACCTTC. Amino acid sequence: CASSSGQDYYYGYTF. The chain links TRBV3-1 to TRBJ1-2, with 7 positions matching TRBD1. This CDR3 is built from 15 residues. Trimming removed 5 bases from V and 3 bases from J; junction bases left unmatched: 9. Germline assignment: CDR1 LGHDT and CDR2 YNNKEL (reference sequence).

This clonotype was counted many times. The gene calls are TRBV9 and TRBJ2-1, with D possibly TRBD2 on 5 matching bases. CDR1 is SGDLS, CDR2 YYNGEE, per germline. V gave up 4 bases and J gave up 9 bases, with 14 bases separating them. CDR3 size: 13 residues. The CDR3 nucleotides are TGTGCCAGCAGCCTAGGGAGCTCCGGTGAGCAGTTCTTC. Protein: CASSLGSSGEQFF.

V gene TRBV6-6 combines with J gene TRBJ2-1; D tentatively reads TRBD1 or TRBD2 (5 bases each). This CDR3 is 15 amino acids long. Trimming removed 0 bases from V and 6 bases from J, with 12 bases in between. Germline V CDR1 and CDR2: MNHNY, SVGAGI (reference sequence). For the CDR3, the DNA is TGTGCCAGCAGTTACTCCGGGACGCCTGCCAATGAGCAGTTCTTC. This codes for CASSYSGTPANEQFF.

This clonotype was counted a few times. The chain links TRBV6-1 to TRBJ2-3; D possibly matches TRBD1 or TRBD2 (6 bases each). The CDR3 runs to 17 residues. Germline V gene lookup returns CDR1 MNHNS and CDR2 SASEGT. Trimming left V 5 bases short and J 1 base short, with 19 bases between. This CDR3 is CASSKLGGLGRTDTQYF. CDR3 in DNA: TGTGCCAGCAGTAAGCTTGGGGGGCTTGGCCGCACAGATACGCAGTATTTT.

This clonotype showed up just a few times. The chain links TRBV30 to TRBJ2-7; D might be TRBD2 (6 bases). This CDR3 region has 16 residues. The germline V gene encodes CDR1 GTSNPN and CDR2 SVGIG (reference sequence). The V gene lost 5 bases and the J gene lost 3 bases, with 23 bases spanning the gap. The CDR3 loop reads CAWRPLGGSSGYEQYF. Written as DNA, the CDR3 is TGTGCCTGGCGTCCCCTCGGGGGATCTTCGGGCTACGAGCAGTACTTC. The full variable domain, completed using reference TRBV30 and TRBJ2-7, is SQTIHQWPATLVQPVGSPLSLECTVEGTSNPNLYWYRQAAGRGLQLLFYSVGIGQISSEVPQNLSASRPQDRQFILSSKKLLLSDSGFYLCAWRPLGGSSGYEQYFGPGTRLTVT.